One sample yielded the 20 T cell receptor beta chains listed below, sequenced in a study of blood T cell repertoires in COVID-19. The protocol was immunoSEQ multiplex PCR, while the TCRdb copy is restricted to in-frame clones and leaves out a portion. The data hold about 400,000 clones, with roughly 89% observed a single time. The sample consisted of PBMCs or T cells enriched from blood (not recorded which). All receptors come from a woman aged 30 to 39 who had recovered from COVID-19.

This clone showed up just once. This chain joins TRBV7-2 and TRBJ1-2; D is uncertain. The V end was cut by 6 bases, the J end by 0 bases, with 14 bases between. The CDR3 has 15 amino acids. CDR1 and CDR2 (germline): SGHTA, FQGNSA. The CDR3 protein is CASRDSRPSNYGYTF. In DNA, the CDR3 is TGTGCCAGCAGGGACTCACGGCCTTCTAACTATGGCTACACCTTC. Full variable domain (missing parts from reference TRBV7-2 and TRBJ1-2): GAGVSQSPSNKVTEKGKDVELRCDPISGHTALYWYRQSLGQGLEFLIYFQGNSAPDKSGLPSDRFSAERTGGSVSTLTIQRTQQEDSAVYLCASRDSRPSNYGYTFGSGTRLTVV.

V usage is TRBV12-5 and J usage is TRBJ2-7, with TRBD2 identical over 8 bases. Germline CDR1 is LGHNT and CDR2 is FRNRAP. With 1 base clipped from V and 3 bases from J, the junction kept 8 bases outside the gene matches. The CDR3 length is 16 residues. The CDR3 loop reads CASGLEMAGGSYEQYF. The CDR3, as DNA: TGTGCTAGTGGTTTGGAGATGGCGGGAGGTAGCTACGAGCAGTACTTC. The complete variable domain, with remaining parts taken from reference TRBV12-5 and TRBJ2-7, reads DARVTQTPRHKVTEMGQEVTMRCQPILGHNTVFWYRQTMMQGLELLAYFRNRAPLDDSGMPKDRFSAEMPDATLATLKIQPSEPRDSAVYFCASGLEMAGGSYEQYFGPGTRLTVT.

The chain combines TRBV2 with TRBJ2-1; 14 bases agree with TRBD2. The germline V gene has CDR1 SNHLY and CDR2 FYNNEI. The trim removed 4 bases at V and 7 bases at J, leaving 6 bases unmatched. The CDR3 covers 16 residues. The CDR3 bases are TGTGCCAGCAGTGCCGGGACTAGCGGGAGTGTTAATGAGCAGTTCTTC. Translated, it gives CASSAGTSGSVNEQFF. Together with reference TRBV2 and TRBJ2-1, the CDR3 gives the full variable domain: EPEVTQTPSHQVTQMGQEVILRCVPISNHLYFYWYRQILGQKVEFLVSFYNNEISEKSEIFDDQFSVERPDGSNFTLKIRSTKLEDSAMYFCASSAGTSGSVNEQFFGPGTRLTVL.

J is TRBJ2-3 and V is TRBV24-1, with D possibly TRBD1 on 5 matching bases. The CDR3 consists of 11 residues. From germline, CDR1 is KGHDR and CDR2 SFDVKD. Trimming removed 7 bases from V and 5 bases from J, with 6 bases in between. The CDR3 sequence: CATRQGDTQYF. The CDR3 coding sequence is TGTGCCACCAGGCAGGGAGATACGCAGTATTTT.

This sequence joins TRBV7-2 and TRBJ1-1; TRBD1 matches at 9 bases. The CDR3 length is 18 residues. V trimming: 4 bases; J trimming: 0 bases; junction bases outside the gene matches: 12. Germline lookup yields CDR1 SGHTA and CDR2 FQGNSA. The CDR3 coding sequence is TGTGCCAGCAGCTACACGGGACAGGGATTGTTGATGAACACTGAAGCTTTCTTT. As protein: CASSYTGQGLLMNTEAFF. The full variable domain, its missing parts supplied by reference TRBV7-2 and TRBJ1-1, is GAGVSQSPSNKVTEKGKDVELRCDPISGHTALYWYRQSLGQGLEFLIYFQGNSAPDKSGLPSDRFSAERTGGSVSTLTIQRTQQEDSAVYLCASSYTGQGLLMNTEAFFGQGTRLTVV.

The V and J genes are TRBV11-2 and TRBJ2-7, with 10 bases aligning to TRBD1. This CDR3 comprises 14 residues. From germline, CDR1 is SGHAT and CDR2 FQNNGV. Unmatched junction bases numbered 4, after V lost 5 bases and J lost 3 bases. As DNA, the CDR3 is TGTGCCAGCAGCCGCGGGACAGGGGTCTACGAGCAGTACTTC. Its translation is CASSRGTGVYEQYF.

This clone was seen a single time. This chain joins TRBV27 and TRBJ2-1; TRBD2 aligns across 12 bases. The length of the CDR3 is 15 residues. Trimming removed 6 bases from V and 4 bases from J; junction bases left unmatched: 4. Germline V gene lookup returns CDR1 MNHEY and CDR2 SMNVEV (reference sequence). The CDR3 loop reads CASRTGTSGYNEQFF. The CDR3 DNA follows: TGTGCCAGCAGAACCGGGACTAGCGGGTACAATGAGCAGTTCTTC.

The rearrangement uses TRBV28 and TRBJ1-3; tentative D call: TRBD1 (6 bases). The CDR3 has 17 amino acids. The germline V and J ends were trimmed by 7 bases and 1 base, with 20 bases remaining between them. Germline V CDR1 and CDR2: MDHEN, SYDVKM. CDR3 nucleotide sequence: TGTGCCAGCAATCCCGGCGCGGGGGACACTTCTGGAAACACCATATATTTT. It specifies CASNPGAGDTSGNTIYF.

The chain couples TRBV7-2 to TRBJ1-1; D call uncertain. Germline loops: CDR1 SGHTA, CDR2 FQGNSA. Trimming shortened V by 5 bases and J by 3 bases, and 13 bases separated the two germline ends. The CDR3 contains 14 residues. The CDR3 DNA reads TGTGCCAGCAGCCCCTCGACAATTTACACTGAAGCTTTCTTT. The encoded protein is CASSPSTIYTEAFF.

The genes are TRBV29-1 and TRBJ1-3; D not resolved. The CDR3 totals 12 residues. V gave up 6 bases and J gave up 2 bases, with 8 bases separating them. Germline assignment: CDR1 SQVTM and CDR2 ANQGSEA. In DNA form, the CDR3 reads TGCAGCGTAAGCGAACCTGGAAACACCATATATTTT. Its translation is CSVSEPGNTIYF.

In its sample, this clone was seen once. The rearrangement joins TRBV11-3 to TRBJ1-1; a weak D match, TRBD1 (5 bases). This CDR3 region has 16 residues. V was cut by 1 base and J by 1 base, with 13 bases left in between. CDR1 is SGHNT, CDR2 YENEEA, per germline. This chain's CDR3 is CASSLGGGEGNTEAFF. The CDR3 DNA reads as TGTGCCAGCAGCTTAGGCGGAGGGGAGGGGAACACTGAAGCTTTCTTT.

The V and J genes are TRBV27 and TRBJ1-5; 9 positions agree with TRBD1. The V and J ends lost 5 bases and 5 bases, in that order; junction bases with no gene match: 7. Germline V gene lookup returns CDR1 MNHEY and CDR2 SMNVEV (reference sequence). The CDR3 runs to 15 residues. The chain's CDR3 is CASSPTGGSYQPQHF. The DNA for the CDR3 is TGTGCCAGCAGTCCGACAGGGGGTTCTTATCAGCCCCAGCATTTT.

The rearrangement uses TRBV7-8 and TRBJ2-1; D is ambiguous. Germline V gene lookup returns CDR1 SGHVS and CDR2 FQNEAQ. This CDR3 spans 16 amino acids. Between the trimmed V and J ends, which lost 5 bases and 3 bases, there was a span of 17 bases. The CDR3 loop is CASSPRPRGHYNEQFF. DNA for the CDR3: TGTGCCAGCAGCCCCCGACCACGCGGCCACTACAATGAGCAGTTCTTC.

This chain connects TRBV5-4 to TRBJ2-1; TRBD1 matches at 7 bases. From germline, CDR1 is SGHNT and CDR2 YYREEE (reference sequence). CDR3 length: 14 amino acids. After removal of 4 bases from V and 5 bases from J, the junction contained 6 bases not matched to a gene. The CDR3 protein is CASSPDRINNEQFF. The CDR3 region has the DNA TGTGCCAGCAGCCCGGACAGGATAAACAATGAGCAGTTCTTC.

The DNA of the CDR3 is TGTGCCAGCAGCTTAGCGGGACTAGCCTACAATGAGCAGTTCTTC. This sequence encodes CASSLAGLAYNEQFF. The chain uses TRBV7-9 and TRBJ2-1; TRBD2 agrees at 8 bases. The trim removed 0 bases at V and 2 bases at J, leaving 0 bases unmatched. The CDR3 spans 15 residues. Germline CDR1 reads SEHNR; CDR2 reads FQNEAQ (reference sequence). The whole variable domain, filled in from reference TRBV7-9 and TRBJ2-1, reads DTGVSQNPRHKITKRGQNVTFRCDPISEHNRLYWYRQTLGQGPEFLTYFQNEAQLEKSRLLSDRFSAERPKGSFSTLEIQRTEQGDSAMYLCASSLAGLAYNEQFFGPGTRLTVL.

This chain connects TRBV12-5 to TRBJ1-2; D remains ambiguous. V lost 2 bases and J 4 bases, leaving 5 bases between the germline ends. The CDR3 length is 12 residues. From germline, CDR1 is LGHNT and CDR2 FRNRAP. The CDR3 loop is CASGLIGYGYTF. The DNA of the CDR3 is TGTGCTAGTGGTTTGATCGGCTATGGCTACACCTTC.

This chain connects TRBV3-1 (or the pseudogene TRBV3-2) to TRBJ2-7; 7 bases are a match to TRBD1. CDR1 LGHDT and CDR2 YNNKEL come from the germline V gene (reference sequence). This CDR3 is built from 14 residues. Germline trimming cut 1 base from V and 5 bases from J; bases unmatched to any gene: 5. CDR3 coding DNA: TGTGCCAGCAGCCAAGGACAGGGTTTCGACGAGCAGTACTTC. Translation: CASSQGQGFDEQYF.

The chain combines TRBV7-8 with TRBJ2-7; D might be TRBD1 (7 bases). The CDR3 spans 13 residues. Germline CDR1 and CDR2: SGHVS and FQNEAQ. Trimming shortened V by 0 bases and J by 9 bases, and 12 bases separated the two germline ends. This CDR3 reads CASSLAQGGGQYF. The CDR3 nucleotides read TGTGCCAGCAGCTTAGCGCAGGGGGGCGGGCAGTACTTC.

The count of this clone is one. The chain has TRBV6-6 and TRBJ1-2; a possible D gene is TRBD1 (5 bases). This CDR3 is built from 14 residues. In germline, CDR1 is MNHNY, CDR2 SVGAGI (reference sequence). V was clipped by 2 bases and J by 2 bases, with 9 bases between them. CDR3 sequence (DNA): TGTGCCAGCAGTTACGCCACAGGAAACTATGGCTACACCTTC. Translation gives CASSYATGNYGYTF.

CDR3 loop: CASSQAPGQGTYEQYF. CDR3 DNA sequence: TGTGCCAGCAGCCAAGCTCCGGGACAGGGGACCTACGAGCAGTACTTC. V gene TRBV14 combines with J gene TRBJ2-7; TRBD1 aligns across 10 bases. CDR1 SGHDN and CDR2 FVKESK come from the germline V gene. V shed 1 base and J 2 bases; nucleotides not matched to a gene: 5. The CDR3 sequence is 16 residues long.